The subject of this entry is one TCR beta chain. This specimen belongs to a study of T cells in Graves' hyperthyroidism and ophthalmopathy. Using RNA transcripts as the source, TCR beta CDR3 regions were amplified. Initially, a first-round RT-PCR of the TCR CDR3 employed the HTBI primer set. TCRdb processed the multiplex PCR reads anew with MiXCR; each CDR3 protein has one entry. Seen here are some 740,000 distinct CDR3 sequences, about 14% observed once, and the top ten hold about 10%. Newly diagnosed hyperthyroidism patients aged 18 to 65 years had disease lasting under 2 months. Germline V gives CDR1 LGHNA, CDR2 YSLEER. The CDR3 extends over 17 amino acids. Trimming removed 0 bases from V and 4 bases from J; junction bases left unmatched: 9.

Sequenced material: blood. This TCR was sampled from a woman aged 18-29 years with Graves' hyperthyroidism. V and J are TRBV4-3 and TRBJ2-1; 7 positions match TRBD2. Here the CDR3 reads CASSQDLYSGPYNEQFF. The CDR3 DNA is TGCGCCAGCAGCCAAGATCTTTATAGCGGGCCTTACAATGAGCAGTTCTTC.